This T cell receptor beta chain was sequenced for a study of shared T cell receptors in the human thymus. The repertoire was sequenced with immunoSEQ multiplex PCR; TCRdb's copy has only in-frame clones and lacks some. Of about 660,000 clones listed, around 87% are singletons. Germline V CDR1 and CDR2: MNHEY, SMNVEV (reference sequence). V was cut by 3 bases and J by 4 bases, with 27 bases left in between. This CDR3 region has 19 residues. These data were also reused for a study on human thymus T cells. That source notes: From resections taken during corrective heart surgery, the thymus tissue was obtained. Apparent skewing of V and J gene usage characterized both thymic and blood repertoires.

The clonotype was recovered from a boy under three years old with a congenital heart defect. This chain uses TRBV27 with TRBJ1-1, with D perhaps matching TRBD1 (6 bases). Material for sequencing was thymocytes. The CDR3 DNA is TGTGCCAGCAGTTTTTTCGCCGTCAAAGGGGGGGGCCCCGGCACTGAAGCTTTCTTT. This encodes CASSFFAVKGGGPGTEAFF.